Shown below are 28 T cell receptor beta chains from a single sample sequenced in a study of blood T cell repertoires in COVID-19. Profiling relied on immunoSEQ multiplex PCR, and the TCRdb table lists in-frame clones only, not all of them. The sample shows 250,000 to 300,000 clones, more than 75% of them seen only once. The sequenced sample consisted of PBMCs or T cells enriched from blood (not recorded which). The receptors originated from a man in his late teens or twenties who had recovered from COVID-19.

The chain combines TRBV28 with TRBJ1-4, with a possible D match to TRBD1 (5 bases). The CDR3 extends over 12 amino acids. From germline, CDR1 is MDHEN and CDR2 SYDVKM. The V end lost 11 bases, the J end lost 5 bases, and 12 bases lay between the germline ends. In DNA form, the CDR3 reads TGTGCCGGGGGAGGCGGAAATGAAAAACTGTTTTTT. Its protein product is CAGGGGNEKLFF.

The CDR3 nucleotides read TGTGCCATCAGTGAAGACAACCCGAACACTGAAGCTTTCTTT. It codes for CAISEDNPNTEAFF. The chain has TRBV10-3 and TRBJ1-1; D is unresolved. The V gene's germline CDR1 is ENHRY and CDR2 SYGVKD. Trimming removed 3 bases at V and 1 base at J, with 9 bases between. This CDR3 is 14 amino acids long.

V gene TRBV5-1 combines with J gene TRBJ2-5, with D perhaps TRBD2 (5 bases). Germline CDR1 and CDR2: SGHRS and YFSETQ. V dropped 4 bases and J dropped 3 bases, with 31 bases sitting between them. There are 20 residues in the CDR3. As DNA, the CDR3 is TGCGCCAGCAGCGCCGACGAGGGTCCACTCACCACCAAATACAAAGAGACCCAGTACTTC. Protein product: CASSADEGPLTTKYKETQYF.

The chain has TRBV19 and TRBJ1-5; D not certain. CDR1 is LNHDA and CDR2 is SQIVND in the germline V gene (reference sequence). The CDR3 runs to 19 residues. V lost 6 bases to trimming and J lost 7 bases, with 31 bases between them. The CDR3 is CASSPGRRIVGSLGQPQHF. The CDR3 coding sequence is TGTGCCAGTAGCCCCGGTCGACGGATCGTCGGGAGCTTGGGGCAGCCCCAGCATTTT.

The chain has TRBV9 and TRBJ2-1; TRBD1 matches 10 bases. Germline CDR1 and CDR2: SGDLS and YYNGEE. J was trimmed by 4 bases and V by 4 bases; bases with no gene match: 5. The CDR3 spans 15 residues. The CDR3 loop reads CASSPRTGGYNEQFF. The CDR3 DNA reads TGTGCCAGCAGCCCCCGGACAGGGGGATACAATGAGCAGTTCTTC.

In nucleotides, the CDR3 is TGCGCCAGCTTTGACTACCCTAGCACAGATACGCAGTATTTT. This encodes CASFDYPSTDTQYF. This rearrangement joins TRBV10-2 to TRBJ2-3, with D perhaps matching TRBD2 (5 bases). V shed 8 bases and J shed 0 bases, with 12 bases lying between them. The CDR3 has 14 residues. The V gene's germline CDR1 is WSHSY and CDR2 SAAADI.

The V and J genes are TRBV7-6 and TRBJ1-5, with a possible D match to TRBD1 (6 bases). V lost 5 bases to trimming and J lost 6 bases, with 17 bases between them. Germline assignment: CDR1 SGHVS and CDR2 FNYEAQ. The length of the CDR3 is 15 residues. The CDR3 nucleotides read TGTGCCAGCAGCCCTCCCCCCAGGGGCGGTCAGCCCCAGCATTTT. This codes for CASSPPPRGGQPQHF.

The CDR3 DNA follows: TGTGCCAGCAGCTTGCCCGGGACAGGCCTTAACAATGAGCAGTTCTTC. Its translation is CASSLPGTGLNNEQFF. The chain uses TRBV11-3 and TRBJ2-1; TRBD1 matches at 8 bases. Losses at the gene ends were 3 bases for V and 5 bases for J; bases not matched to a gene: 9. In germline, CDR1 is SGHNT, CDR2 YENEEA. The CDR3 is made up of 16 amino acids.

This sequence joins TRBV29-1 and TRBJ1-5; D ambiguous. The CDR3 length is 12 residues. Germline-derived CDR1 and CDR2 are SQVTM and ANQGSEA. V was cut by 4 bases and J by 5 bases, with 9 bases left in between. The CDR3 DNA is TGCAGCGTTGGTGCACGGGATCAGCCCCAGCATTTT. Protein product: CSVGARDQPQHF. The variable domain in full, with the rest retrieved from reference TRBV29-1 and TRBJ1-5, is SAVISQKPSRDICQRGTSLTIQCQVDSQVTMMFWYRQQPGQSLTLIATANQGSEATYESGFVIDKFPISRPNLTFSTLTVSNMSPEDSSIYLCSVGARDQPQHFGDGTRLSIL.

The chain uses TRBV2 and TRBJ1-2; possibly TRBD1 for D (6 bases). This CDR3 has 12 amino acids. V shed 6 bases and J shed 7 bases, with 12 bases lying between them. The germline V gene encodes CDR1 SNHLY and CDR2 FYNNEI. As DNA, the CDR3 is TGTGCCAGCAGCACCGGGACACCTGGCTACACCTTC. Amino acids: CASSTGTPGYTF.

This sequence joins TRBV2 and TRBJ2-5; D call uncertain. The CDR3 runs 13 residues. Trimming left V 6 bases short and J 5 bases short, with 13 bases between. Germline CDR1 SNHLY, CDR2 FYNNEI. CDR3 region: CASRRAEKETQYF. Here the CDR3 DNA reads TGTGCCAGCAGGCGCGCGGAAAAGGAGACCCAGTACTTC.

The V gene is TRBV7-9, the J gene TRBJ1-4; 7 bases align to TRBD1. The CDR3 extends over 14 amino acids. Germline V lookup: CDR1 SEHNR, CDR2 FQNEAQ (reference sequence). The J segment lost 5 bases and the V segment lost 5 bases, leaving 5 bases of the junction unmatched. As DNA, the CDR3 is TGTGCCAGCAGCCCGACAGGGAAGAATGAAAAACTGTTTTTT. Residues: CASSPTGKNEKLFF.

The chain couples TRBV7-3 to TRBJ2-5; D might be TRBD2 (6 bases). V lost 5 bases and J lost 5, with 15 bases in between. CDR1 and CDR2 from the germline V gene are SGHTA and FQGTGA. CDR3 length: 14 residues. The CDR3 spells CASSQTGAPETQYF. The CDR3, as DNA: TGTGCCAGCAGCCAGACGGGAGCCCCGGAGACCCAGTACTTC.

This sequence joins TRBV18 and TRBJ2-7; 8 nucleotides match TRBD1. The trim removed 3 bases at V and 1 base at J, leaving 5 bases unmatched. The CDR3 has 15 residues. The germline CDR1 and CDR2 sequences are KGHSH and LQKENI. CDR3 coding DNA: TGTGCCAGCTCACCCCGGGGACAGGAATCCTACGAGCAGTACTTC. This codes for CASSPRGQESYEQYF.

This chain links TRBV29-1 with TRBJ2-5; TRBD2 matches at 13 bases. V lost 0 bases, J lost 10 bases, and 5 bases stayed unmatched. Germline V gives CDR1 SQVTM, CDR2 ANQGSEA. This CDR3 spans 14 amino acids. The CDR3 here is CSVEDGTSGDDQYF. The CDR3 DNA reads TGCAGCGTTGAAGATGGGACTAGCGGGGACGACCAGTACTTC. The full variable domain, its missing parts supplied by reference TRBV29-1 and TRBJ2-5, is SAVISQKPSRDICQRGTSLTIQCQVDSQVTMMFWYRQQPGQSLTLIATANQGSEATYESGFVIDKFPISRPNLTFSTLTVSNMSPEDSSIYLCSVEDGTSGDDQYFGPGTRLLVL.

The chain's CDR3 is CASSGRGQGDYSGNTIYF. The CDR3 coding sequence is TGTGCCAGCAGCGGGAGGGGACAGGGGGACTACTCTGGAAACACCATATATTTT. The genes are TRBV11-2 and TRBJ1-3, with TRBD1 identical over 11 bases. Germline loops: CDR1 SGHAT, CDR2 FQNNGV. Trimming cost V 5 bases and J 0 bases; bases outside gene matches: 9. The CDR3 covers 18 residues.

V and J are TRBV24-1 and TRBJ1-2; 7 bases fit TRBD1. CDR1 is KGHDR, CDR2 SFDVKD, per germline. V shed 4 bases, J shed 14 bases, and the junction held 6 bases outside the gene matches. The CDR3 consists of 11 residues. CDR3 region: CATSDRGQFTF. CDR3 bases: TGTGCCACCAGTGACCGGGGACAGTTTACCTTC.

V usage is TRBV6-2 or TRBV6-3 and J usage is TRBJ2-1, with 8 bases lining up with TRBD1. This CDR3 is built from 16 residues. J was trimmed by 4 bases and V by 4 bases; bases with no gene match: 9. Germline CDR1 and CDR2: MNHEY and SVGEGT. In nucleotides, the CDR3 is TGTGCCAGCAGTTCCCTAACGGGGGACAGGTACAATGAGCAGTTCTTC. Translated, it gives CASSSLTGDRYNEQFF.

This chain uses TRBV4-1 with TRBJ2-3, with D unclear. The germline CDR1 and CDR2 sequences are MGHRA and YSYEKL. The CDR3 extends over 15 amino acids. V was trimmed by 4 bases and J by 4 bases, leaving 15 bases between them. CDR3 loop: CASSLTSNRADTQYF. CDR3 bases: TGCGCCAGCAGCCTCACCTCAAACAGAGCAGATACGCAGTATTTT.

As regards this clone: One junction end does not reproduce the germline sequence, and a read error may be involved. V and J are TRBV5-5 and TRBJ2-7; 12 bases align to TRBD1. Germline V gene data show CDR1 as SGHKS and CDR2 as YYEKEE (reference sequence). This CDR3 region has 16 residues. CDR3 loop: CASSLVGTGGLYEQYF. The CDR3 DNA reads as TGTGCCAGCAGTTTGGTTGGGACAGGGGGCCTCTACGAGCAGTACTTC.

The chain combines TRBV5-6 with TRBJ1-2; 9 bases are shared with TRBD1. CDR1 and CDR2 from the germline V gene are SGHDT and YYEEEE. The J segment lost 4 bases and the V segment lost 2 bases, leaving 6 bases of the junction unmatched. This CDR3 comprises 15 residues. For the CDR3, the DNA is TGTGCCAGCAGCTTAGGGCCGGGACAGGGCTATGGCTACACCTTC. Translated, it gives CASSLGPGQGYGYTF.

This clone was detected only once. The rearrangement joins TRBV28 to TRBJ1-5, with no clear D. V was trimmed by 4 bases and J by 6 bases, leaving 4 bases between them. This CDR3 is 11 amino acids long. Germline assignment: CDR1 MDHEN and CDR2 SYDVKM. CDR3 sequence reads: CASSWSQPQHF. The CDR3 DNA follows: TGTGCCAGCAGTTGGAGTCAGCCCCAGCATTTT.

The chain is built from TRBV7-9 and TRBJ1-2; 7 nucleotides align to TRBD1. The V segment lost 4 bases and the J segment 8 bases; nucleotides outside the gene matches: 7. Germline CDR1 and CDR2: SEHNR and FQNEAQ (reference sequence). This CDR3 has 13 amino acids. CDR3 nucleotide sequence: TGTGCCAGCAGCTCAGGGACAGAAAGGGGCTACACCTTC. Its translation is CASSSGTERGYTF.

The V call is TRBV19, the J call TRBJ2-3; tentatively, D is TRBD2 (5 bases). This CDR3 is 15 amino acids long. With 4 bases removed from V and 4 bases from J, the gap between germline ends came to 15 bases. Germline CDR1 and CDR2: LNHDA and SQIVND (reference sequence). The CDR3 reads CASSTPGELPDTQYF. CDR3 DNA: TGTGCCAGTAGTACCCCCGGGGAGTTGCCAGATACGCAGTATTTT.

The J gene is TRBJ2-1, the V gene TRBV10-1; possible D gene TRBD2, 7 bases. The germline gives CDR1 WNHNN, CDR2 SYGVQD (reference sequence). V was cut by 7 bases and J by 9 bases, with 22 bases left in between. The CDR3 is 15 residues long. As DNA, the CDR3 is TGCGCCAGCACCCCCAGTGGGGCAGGGGAGGGTGAGCAGTTCTTC. Translation: CASTPSGAGEGEQFF.

The chain couples TRBV18 to TRBJ1-1; TRBD1 agrees at 9 bases. The CDR3 is 14 amino acids. V dropped 4 bases and J dropped 3; count of bases not matched to a gene: 3. The V gene's germline CDR1 is KGHSH and CDR2 LQKENI. The chain's CDR3 is CASSRDREHTEAFF. The CDR3 DNA reads as TGTGCCAGCTCACGGGACAGGGAGCACACTGAAGCTTTCTTT.

The CDR3 nucleotides read TGTGCCACCAGCACCAGACAGGACGTCTCCTACGAGCAGTACTTC. This translates into CATSTRQDVSYEQYF. The chain carries TRBV15 and TRBJ2-7; D possibly corresponds to TRBD1 (6 bases). In germline, CDR1 is LNHNV, CDR2 YYDKDF (reference sequence). The V end lost 4 bases, the J end lost 0 bases, and 13 bases lay between the germline ends. CDR3 length: 15 residues.

The V gene is TRBV19, the J gene TRBJ1-4; no reliable D call. V was shortened by 5 bases and J by 0 bases, with 10 bases between the two germline ends. The CDR3 sequence is 15 residues long. Germline CDR1 reads LNHDA; CDR2 reads SQIVND (reference sequence). CDR3 nucleotide sequence: TGTGCCAGTAGTCAAACCGGGACAACTAATGAAAAACTGTTTTTT. This translates into CASSQTGTTNEKLFF.